Listed below are T cell receptor beta chains from one sample, sequenced in a study of blood T cell repertoires in COVID-19. This table comes from immunoSEQ multiplex PCR, and its TCRdb copy is limited to in-frame clones, with some not included. Here the sample spans tens of thousands of clones, around 87% being singletons. Material: peripheral blood. These receptors were obtained from a human donor in a cohort sampled during active COVID-19. The conserved cysteine and the conserved F or W are not part of the CDR3 here. Each record gives: CDR3 protein, V gene, clone size. Expanded clones are given a class, and other clones once, few, many or no size at all.

cdr3_aa: ATSRARDRGGNQPQH; v_call: TRBV15; clone_size: .
cdr3_aa: ASNSGLNTEAF; v_call: TRBV19; clone_size: .
cdr3_aa: ASSWGQLNTEAF; v_call: TRBV5-4; clone_size: .
cdr3_aa: ASSVTQGGNEQY; v_call: TRBV9; clone_size: .
cdr3_aa: ASSSQDYEQY; v_call: TRBV3-1/TRBV3-2; clone_size: .
cdr3_aa: ASSETMNTEAF; v_call: TRBV2; clone_size: .
cdr3_aa: ASSLGRSGELF; v_call: TRBV3-1/TRBV3-2; clone_size: .
cdr3_aa: ASSLNNYNEQF; v_call: TRBV7-8; clone_size: .
cdr3_aa: ASSWTSGITDTQY; v_call: TRBV7-2; clone_size: .
cdr3_aa: AIKGGSGRPSSYNEQF; v_call: TRBV10-3; clone_size: .
cdr3_aa: ASSQGQGQETQY; v_call: TRBV7-9; clone_size: once
cdr3_aa: ASSLRGGSGGSEQY; v_call: TRBV27; clone_size: .
cdr3_aa: ASSPRIIAGGDNEQF; v_call: TRBV18; clone_size: .
cdr3_aa: ASRDSQGDNQPQH; v_call: TRBV28; clone_size: .
cdr3_aa: ASSHRIGLAGSNEQF; v_call: TRBV28; clone_size: .
cdr3_aa: ASSWIRDRYEQY; v_call: TRBV6-5; clone_size: few
cdr3_aa: ASSPGQNTNEKLF; v_call: TRBV18; clone_size: .
cdr3_aa: ASSLPTRVRQNQPQH; v_call: TRBV28; clone_size: .
cdr3_aa: ASSKDRGRAYGYT; v_call: TRBV21-1; clone_size: .
cdr3_aa: ASSSPGKYEQY; v_call: TRBV28; clone_size: .
cdr3_aa: ASRRTETGELF; v_call: TRBV12-3/TRBV12-4; clone_size: .
cdr3_aa: ASSFQDTEAF; v_call: TRBV12-3/TRBV12-4; clone_size: .
cdr3_aa: ASSSFSRAGWVLGTDTQY; v_call: TRBV21-1; clone_size: .
cdr3_aa: ASSRLAGGPPYNEQF; v_call: TRBV28; clone_size: .
cdr3_aa: ASAANGGTNEKLF; v_call: TRBV6-4; clone_size: .
cdr3_aa: ATSTWGGRAGRETQY; v_call: TRBV11-2; clone_size: .
cdr3_aa: ASSTLGRGGDNEQF; v_call: TRBV19; clone_size: .
cdr3_aa: ASSPPGRALGGLF; v_call: TRBV3-1/TRBV3-2; clone_size: .
cdr3_aa: ASSLPPGGAGGLDEQF; v_call: TRBV11-2; clone_size: .
cdr3_aa: ASSLGQGSY; v_call: TRBV28; clone_size: .
cdr3_aa: ASSSDRDGSYT; v_call: TRBV2; clone_size: few
cdr3_aa: ASSPTGGRQFLNQPQH; v_call: TRBV7-8; clone_size: .
cdr3_aa: ASSTTGTVVEQY; v_call: TRBV5-1; clone_size: .
cdr3_aa: ASSPQTATAQY; v_call: TRBV19; clone_size: .
cdr3_aa: ASSLAGRVSYEQY; v_call: TRBV13; clone_size: medium-sized
cdr3_aa: ASSQTLQGATEAF; v_call: TRBV25-1; clone_size: .
cdr3_aa: ASSRPGTSSYEQY; v_call: TRBV7-9; clone_size: .
cdr3_aa: ASSQVGGRAYPPGELF; v_call: TRBV3-1/TRBV3-2; clone_size: .
cdr3_aa: ASSSGLYEQY; v_call: TRBV5-4; clone_size: .
cdr3_aa: AISLRGDDYGYT; v_call: TRBV10-3; clone_size: .
cdr3_aa: ASSQGQARTYSPLH; v_call: TRBV11-2; clone_size: .
cdr3_aa: ASSPAGYEQY; v_call: TRBV18; clone_size: few
cdr3_aa: ASSPILTHNTEAF; v_call: TRBV7-9; clone_size: .
cdr3_aa: ASSFVASATDTQY; v_call: TRBV28; clone_size: .
cdr3_aa: ASSAAILGGNEQF; v_call: TRBV28; clone_size: .
cdr3_aa: ATAGGVEEKLF; v_call: TRBV6-6; clone_size: once
cdr3_aa: ASSLVGVGYGYT; v_call: TRBV7-9; clone_size: .
cdr3_aa: ASSFSRGGEQF; v_call: TRBV5-4; clone_size: .